Listed here are 18 T cell receptor beta chains from one sample, sequenced in a study of cytomegalovirus exposure and HLA in healthy donors. Use of 60 Vbeta and 13 Jbeta primers characterized the PCR. The assay was immunoSEQ multiplex PCR, and TCRdb's table has in-frame clones only and misses some. The table lists about 190,000 clones, roughly 80% of them singletons. Sequences were obtained from PBMCs. The receptors come from a woman aged 18-30 years in good health and CMV-seronegative.

The rearrangement joins TRBV5-1 to TRBJ2-3; D is ambiguous. Germline CDR1 SGHRS, CDR2 YFSETQ. V shed 4 bases and J shed 2 bases, with 14 bases lying between them. The CDR3 is 15 amino acids. The CDR3 reads CASSNGGGFTDTQYF. The CDR3 bases are TGCGCCAGCAGCAACGGCGGCGGTTTCACAGATACGCAGTATTTT. The whole variable domain, filled in from reference TRBV5-1 and TRBJ2-3, reads KAGVTQTPRYLIKTRGQQVTLSCSPISGHRSVSWYQQTPGQGLQFLFEYFSETQRNKGNFPGRFSGRQFSNSRSEMNVSTLELGDSALYLCASSNGGGFTDTQYFGPGTRLTVL.

The genes are TRBV28 and TRBJ2-5; TRBD2 agrees at 10 bases. This CDR3 region has 15 residues. Germline V gene sequence: CDR1 MDHEN, CDR2 SYDVKM. The V and J ends lost 6 bases and 1 base, in that order; junction bases with no gene match: 5. The CDR3 sequence: CASRASSGGQETQYF. The DNA of the CDR3 is TGTGCCAGCAGGGCTTCTAGCGGGGGCCAAGAGACCCAGTACTTC.

The rearrangement uses TRBV28 and TRBJ1-6, with D possibly being TRBD1 (5 bases). The CDR3 runs to 13 residues. V gave up 3 bases and J gave up 6 bases, with 6 bases separating them. Per germline, CDR1 MDHEN and CDR2 SYDVKM. CDR3 loop: CASSFGGNSPLHF. DNA of the CDR3: TGTGCCAGCAGTTTCGGGGGTAATTCACCCCTCCACTTT.

The genes are TRBV6-5 and TRBJ2-5, with TRBD2 identical over 9 bases. Germline V gene sequence: CDR1 MNHEY, CDR2 SVGAGI. Trimming took 2 bases from V and 0 from J; bases not matched to a gene: 4. The CDR3 totals 16 residues. CDR3 amino acids: CASSYTSGGHQETQYF. CDR3 bases: TGTGCCAGCAGTTACACGAGCGGGGGGCACCAAGAGACCCAGTACTTC.

The rearrangement uses TRBV29-1 and TRBJ1-1; 8 bases are a match to TRBD1. CDR1 is SQVTM and CDR2 is ANQGSEA in the germline V gene. The CDR3 has 12 residues. The J segment lost 5 bases and the V segment lost 6 bases, leaving 5 bases of the junction unmatched. Here the CDR3 reads CSVYRGSTEAFF. CDR3 sequence (DNA): TGCAGCGTGTACAGGGGGAGTACTGAAGCTTTCTTT.

This rearrangement joins TRBV6-1 to TRBJ2-1; TRBD2 matches at 11 bases. J gave up 5 bases and V 4 bases, and 16 bases lay outside the gene matches. The germline gives CDR1 MNHNS, CDR2 SASEGT. This CDR3 comprises 19 residues. Here the CDR3 DNA reads TGTGCCAGCAGTGGCCCACTTGTGAGGACTAGCGGGTGGAACAATGAGCAGTTCTTC. Translated: CASSGPLVRTSGWNNEQFF.

Only one count was recorded for this clone. The V and J genes are TRBV27 and TRBJ2-1; possibly TRBD2 for D (5 bases). The V gene lost 3 bases and the J gene lost 8 bases, with 5 bases spanning the gap. The CDR3 totals 11 residues. The germline V gene encodes CDR1 MNHEY and CDR2 SMNVEV (reference sequence). The CDR3 reads CASSFGDEQFF. CDR3 DNA: TGTGCCAGCAGTTTCGGGGATGAGCAGTTCTTC.

The chain has TRBV5-8 and TRBJ2-1; 10 nucleotides align to TRBD2. This CDR3 region has 16 residues. Germline CDR1 is SGHTS and CDR2 is YDEGEE. The J segment lost 4 bases and the V segment lost 4 bases, leaving 8 bases of the junction unmatched. The CDR3 DNA sequence: TGTGCCAGCAGCCGTTACCGGACTAGCGGTTACAATGAGCAGTTCTTC. As protein: CASSRYRTSGYNEQFF.

The chain uses TRBV7-3 and TRBJ2-7; D possibly corresponds to TRBD2 (6 bases). CDR3 size: 15 residues. Between the trimmed V and J ends, which lost 1 base and 0 bases, there was a span of 10 bases. CDR1 is SGHTA, CDR2 FQGTGA, per germline. CDR3 nucleotide sequence: TGTGCCAGCAGCTTAATAGCGGCCAGCTCCTACGAGCAGTACTTC. This translates into CASSLIAASSYEQYF.

V gene TRBV6-6 combines with J gene TRBJ1-6; no clear D gene. CDR1 and CDR2 from the germline V gene are MNHNY and SVGAGI (reference sequence). The CDR3 spans 14 residues. Trimming removed 0 bases from V and 6 bases from J, with 6 bases in between. CDR3 sequence reads: CASSYSSFNSPLHF. CDR3 in DNA: TGTGCCAGCAGTTACTCGAGTTTTAATTCACCCCTCCACTTT.

The chain uses TRBV27 and TRBJ2-3; 7 positions match TRBD2. Per germline, CDR1 MNHEY and CDR2 SMNVEV (reference sequence). The CDR3 covers 15 residues. J was trimmed by 3 bases and V by 7 bases; bases with no gene match: 10. The DNA of the CDR3 is TGTGCCAGCAATAACCCCGGGGGGAGAACAGATACGCAGTATTTT. Encoded protein: CASNNPGGRTDTQYF.

The chain couples TRBV7-2 to TRBJ2-3, with D possibly TRBD2 on 5 matching bases. The CDR3 totals 11 residues. The V and J ends lost 5 bases and 9 bases respectively, with 9 bases between them. Germline assignment: CDR1 SGHTA and CDR2 FQGNSA. CDR3 in amino acids: CASSDPGTQYF. The CDR3 DNA follows: TGTGCCAGCAGCGACCCGGGAACGCAGTATTTT.

The chain links TRBV7-2 to TRBJ2-7; the match to TRBD2 covers 10 bases. CDR1 is SGHTA and CDR2 is FQGNSA in the germline V gene. This CDR3 contains 14 residues. V shed 7 bases and J 5 bases; nucleotides not matched to a gene: 8. The DNA for the CDR3 is TGTGCCAGCACTAGCGGGAGCGGGTATCACGAGCAGTACTTC. As protein: CASTSGSGYHEQYF.

The genes are TRBV18 and TRBJ2-7; the D is unclear. The germline V and J ends were trimmed by 2 bases and 1 base, with 9 bases remaining between them. Per germline, CDR1 KGHSH and CDR2 LQKENI. This CDR3 is built from 14 residues. CDR3 nucleotide sequence: TGTGCCAGCTCACCATCCGTCACATCCTACGAGCAGTACTTC. It specifies CASSPSVTSYEQYF.

This clone turned up a few times. This chain joins TRBV19 and TRBJ1-1, with D perhaps matching TRBD1 (5 bases). The CDR3 is 16 residues long. Trimming took 5 bases from V and 0 from J, leaving 16 bases between them. Germline CDR1 LNHDA, CDR2 SQIVND (reference sequence). The CDR3 loop is CASSLAGGSLNTEAFF. Written as DNA, the CDR3 is TGTGCCAGTAGTTTAGCTGGGGGGTCCTTGAACACTGAAGCTTTCTTT.

This clone was seen only a few times. This chain connects TRBV28 to TRBJ1-1, with TRBD1 matching 8 bases. The CDR3 sequence is 15 residues long. The trim removed 1 base at V and 2 bases at J, leaving 3 bases unmatched. Germline V CDR1 and CDR2: MDHEN, SYDVKM. CDR3 amino acids: CASSLFPGGNTEAFF. The DNA for the CDR3 is TGTGCCAGCAGTTTATTCCCAGGGGGCAACACTGAAGCTTTCTTT.

This clone was seen a few times. The genes are TRBV5-1 and TRBJ2-7; TRBD1 is a possible D gene (6 bases). Germline V gene lookup returns CDR1 SGHRS and CDR2 YFSETQ. Trimming removed 0 bases at V and 10 bases at J, with 14 bases between. This CDR3 comprises 13 residues. The CDR3 DNA reads as TGCGCCAGCAGCTTGGCGTTGGGACATCTACAGTACTTC. This translates into CASSLALGHLQYF.

Regarding this clone: This CDR3 is also generated by other DNA sequences in the sample. V usage is TRBV27 and J usage is TRBJ1-2; the D gene is possibly TRBD1 (6 bases). This CDR3 is built from 13 residues. The V end was cut by 3 bases, the J end by 5 bases, with 10 bases between. Germline V gene data show CDR1 as MNHEY and CDR2 as SMNVEV (reference sequence). This CDR3 is CASSFRGGYGYTF. In DNA form, the CDR3 reads TGTGCCAGCAGTTTCAGGGGTGGGTATGGCTACACCTTC.